This paragraph reports one T cell receptor beta chain. Its matching antigen is unknown. CDR1 is SGHRS, CDR2 YFSETQ, per germline. The CDR3 runs 13 residues. V gave up 1 base and J gave up 3 bases, with 5 bases separating them. These data originate in a study of cytomegalovirus exposure and HLA in healthy donors. On the study more broadly: A data release that came early held tens of millions of unique TCRs from HLA-typed donors. Study conclusions and caveats: Confirmation in vitro established that three CMV-associated chains were specific for CMV antigens. Several top significant clusters appeared, in a later analysis, to be linked to common viral pathogens. As a later analysis revealed, most CMV-associated TCR beta chains appeared HLA-restricted.

It was with 60 Vbeta and 13 Jbeta primers that the PCR ran. The table came from immunoSEQ multiplex PCR; TCRdb's copy has only in-frame clones and leaves some out. This table has under 200,000 clones, roughly 85% appearing once. The chain combines TRBV5-1 with TRBJ2-1, with D unclear. The sequence was collected from a male donor in good health and CMV-seropositive. Sequencing used PBMCs. CDR3 bases: TGCGCCAGCAGCTTGAACAGCTACAATGAGCAGTTCTTC. As protein: CASSLNSYNEQFF.